Given below is one T cell receptor (beta chain) in context. This sample is part of a study of blood T cell repertoires in COVID-19. The method was immunoSEQ multiplex PCR; TCRdb's version includes in-frame clones alone and lacks a portion of them. This table has roughly 220,000 clones, about 85% appearing once. This CDR3 is built from 16 residues. Germline CDR1 and CDR2: GTSNPN and SVGIG (reference sequence). J lost 4 bases, V lost 4 bases, and 13 bases had no gene match. The sample comprised peripheral blood. The chain is built from TRBV30 and TRBJ2-1; the match to TRBD2 covers 7 bases. This clonotype originated in a man over 45 who had recovered from COVID-19. For the CDR3, the DNA is TGTGCCTGGACGCCATCTCTCAGCGGGGTATACAATGAGCAGTTCTTC. Protein sequence: CAWTPSLSGVYNEQFF.